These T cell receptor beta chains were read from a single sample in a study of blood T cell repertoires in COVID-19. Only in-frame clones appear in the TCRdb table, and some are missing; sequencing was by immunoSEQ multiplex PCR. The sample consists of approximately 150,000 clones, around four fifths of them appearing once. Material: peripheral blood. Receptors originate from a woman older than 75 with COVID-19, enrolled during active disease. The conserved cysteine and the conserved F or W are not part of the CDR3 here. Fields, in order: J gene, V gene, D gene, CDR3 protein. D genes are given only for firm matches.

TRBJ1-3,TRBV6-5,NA,ASSYSDTGGNTIY
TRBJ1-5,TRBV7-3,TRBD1,ASSSTQGQPQH
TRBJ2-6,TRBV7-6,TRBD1,ASSLAGGAGGANVLT
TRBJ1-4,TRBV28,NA,ASSPGGGGGATNEKLF
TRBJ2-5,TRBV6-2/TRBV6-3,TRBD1,ASSATRQGAGYLETQY
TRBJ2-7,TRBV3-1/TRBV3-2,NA,ASSQDGGTSYEQY
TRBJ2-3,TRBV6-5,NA,ASSPLKRADTQY
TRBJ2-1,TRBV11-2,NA,ASSLWGTGAYEQF
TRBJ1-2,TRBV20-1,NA,SAHHGLGYT
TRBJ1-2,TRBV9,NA,ASSDTPGVTYGYT
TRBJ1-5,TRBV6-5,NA,ASQTEFNQPQH
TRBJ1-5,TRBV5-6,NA,ASSLARTANQPQH
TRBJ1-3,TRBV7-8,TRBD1,ASNPGTGASSGNTIY
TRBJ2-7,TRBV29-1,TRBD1,SVTGASEEQY
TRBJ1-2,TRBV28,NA,ASSYLQGGYT
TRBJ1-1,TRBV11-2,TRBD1,ASSLVSGGQGGTRAF
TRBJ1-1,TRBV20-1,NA,SASAGGGTEAF
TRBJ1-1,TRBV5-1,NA,ASSLGVQKETEAF
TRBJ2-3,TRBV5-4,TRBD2,ASSPGGFHEDTQY
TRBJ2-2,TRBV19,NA,ASNPSGLNTGELF
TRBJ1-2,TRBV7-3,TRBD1,ASSPQGGSGYT
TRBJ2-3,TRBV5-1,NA,ASSVRQTTDTQY
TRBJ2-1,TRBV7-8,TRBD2,ASSLALSSGRMGPNEQF
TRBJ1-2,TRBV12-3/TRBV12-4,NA,ASSLLAVYGYT
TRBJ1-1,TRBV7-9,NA,ASSSSIGGAEAF
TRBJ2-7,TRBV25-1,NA,ASRTANYEQY
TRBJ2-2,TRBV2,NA,ASSQGSGELF
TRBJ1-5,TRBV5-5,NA,ASSVQGEQPQH
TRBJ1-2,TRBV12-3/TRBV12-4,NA,ASSLDRDYGYT
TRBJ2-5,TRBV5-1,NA,ASRVISGEETQY
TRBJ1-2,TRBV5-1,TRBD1,ASSLGGTGDYGYT
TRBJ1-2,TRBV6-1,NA,ASSDPGDN
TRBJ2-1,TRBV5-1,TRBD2,ASSPNSGSTHNEQF
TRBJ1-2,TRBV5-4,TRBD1,ASSRDRENGGYT
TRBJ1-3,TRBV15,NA,ATSRSGAGNTIY
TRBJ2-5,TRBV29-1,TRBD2,SSRLASGSWETQY
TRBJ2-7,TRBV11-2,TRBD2,ASSPGLAGVTYEQY
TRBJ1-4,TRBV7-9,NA,ASSQNGGVNEKLF
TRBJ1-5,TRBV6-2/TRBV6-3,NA,ASSYPYQPQH
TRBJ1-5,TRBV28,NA,ASGNGYQPQH
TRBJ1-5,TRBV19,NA,ASKIQGRYSNQPQH
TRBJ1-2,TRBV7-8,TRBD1,ASRVRGRGAGYT